This T cell receptor (beta chain) stems from a study of shared clonotypes between healthy human individuals. CDR1 MDHEN and CDR2 SYDVKM come from the germline V gene. The ends were cut back, 5 bases at V and 2 bases at J, with 19 bases in the middle. The CDR3 sequence is 16 residues long. In regard to this clone: The target antigen is unknown.

Naivety among CD8 cells was defined by CD45RO negativity and positive CCR7 selection, thereby excluding terminally differentiated effector memory CD45RA+ cells. Study results and caveats: When compared with the clonotypes that were shared by all four sorted-subset donors, the non-shared clonotypes turned out to have lower generation probabilities.

The repertoire was sequenced with immunoSEQ multiplex PCR; TCRdb's copy has only in-frame clones and lacks some. The sample holds about 2 million clones, roughly 95% seen once. Sequencing used naive CD8+ T cells sorted from blood. This rearrangement joins TRBV28 to TRBJ2-7, with TRBD2 as a possible D gene (6 bases). This TCR was sampled from a man between 18 and 35 years old in good health. CDR3 DNA: TGTGCCAGCAGTCCCGATCGGGACGGGGGAGCCTACGAGCAGTACTTC. It encodes CASSPDRDGGAYEQYF.